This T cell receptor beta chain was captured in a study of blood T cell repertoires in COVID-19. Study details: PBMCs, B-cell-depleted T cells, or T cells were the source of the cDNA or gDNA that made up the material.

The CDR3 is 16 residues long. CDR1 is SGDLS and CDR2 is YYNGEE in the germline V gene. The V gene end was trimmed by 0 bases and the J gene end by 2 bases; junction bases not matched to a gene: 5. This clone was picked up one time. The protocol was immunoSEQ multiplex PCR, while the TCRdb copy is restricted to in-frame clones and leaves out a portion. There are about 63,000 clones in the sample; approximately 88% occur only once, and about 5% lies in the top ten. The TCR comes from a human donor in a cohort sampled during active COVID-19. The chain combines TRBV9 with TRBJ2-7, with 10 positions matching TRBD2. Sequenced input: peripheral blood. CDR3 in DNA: TGTGCCAGCAGCGTAGTACCAGCGGGAGGGCCCTACGAGCAGTACTTC. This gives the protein CASSVVPAGGPYEQYF. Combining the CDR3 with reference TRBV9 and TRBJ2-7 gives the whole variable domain DSGVTQTPKHLITATGQRVTLRCSPRSGDLSVYWYQQSLDQGLQFLIQYYNGEERAKGNILERFSAQQFPDLHSELNLSSLELGDSALYFCASSVVPAGGPYEQYFGPGTRLTVT.